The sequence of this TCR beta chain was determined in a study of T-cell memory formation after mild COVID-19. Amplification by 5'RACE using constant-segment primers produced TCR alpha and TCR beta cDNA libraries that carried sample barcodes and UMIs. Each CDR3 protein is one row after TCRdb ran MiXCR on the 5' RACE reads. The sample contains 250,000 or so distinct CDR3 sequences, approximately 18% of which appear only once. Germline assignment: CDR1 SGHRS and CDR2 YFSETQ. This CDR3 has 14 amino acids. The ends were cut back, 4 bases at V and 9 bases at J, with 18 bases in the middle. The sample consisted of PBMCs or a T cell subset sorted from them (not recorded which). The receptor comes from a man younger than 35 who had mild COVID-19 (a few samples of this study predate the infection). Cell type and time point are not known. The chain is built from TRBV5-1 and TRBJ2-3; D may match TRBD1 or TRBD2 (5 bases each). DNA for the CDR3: TGCGCCAGCAGCCCTTCCAGCGGTGGGGGAACGCAGTATTTT. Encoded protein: CASSPSSGGGTQYF.